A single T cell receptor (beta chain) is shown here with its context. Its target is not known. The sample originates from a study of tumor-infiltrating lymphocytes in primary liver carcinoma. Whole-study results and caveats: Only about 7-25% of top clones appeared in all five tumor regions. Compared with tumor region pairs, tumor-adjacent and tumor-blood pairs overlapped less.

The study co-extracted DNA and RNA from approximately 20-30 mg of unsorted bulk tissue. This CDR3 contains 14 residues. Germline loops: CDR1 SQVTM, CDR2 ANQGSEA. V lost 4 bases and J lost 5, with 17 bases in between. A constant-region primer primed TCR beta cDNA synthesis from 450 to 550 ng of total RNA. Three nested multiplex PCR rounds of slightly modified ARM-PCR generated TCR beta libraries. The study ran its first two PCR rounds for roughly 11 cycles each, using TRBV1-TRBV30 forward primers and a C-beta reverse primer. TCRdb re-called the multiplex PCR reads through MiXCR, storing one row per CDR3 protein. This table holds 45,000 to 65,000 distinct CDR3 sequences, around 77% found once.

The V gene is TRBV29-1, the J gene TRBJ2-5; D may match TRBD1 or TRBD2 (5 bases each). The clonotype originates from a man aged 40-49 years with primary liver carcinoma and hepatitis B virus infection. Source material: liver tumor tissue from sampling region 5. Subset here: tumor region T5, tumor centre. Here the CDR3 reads CSVGITGPSETQYF. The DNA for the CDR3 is TGCAGCGTTGGTATCACGGGACCATCGGAGACCCAGTACTTC.